These T cell receptor beta chains were read from a single sample in a study of T cell changes during pregnancy in multiple sclerosis. This table comes from immunoSEQ multiplex PCR, and its TCRdb copy is limited to in-frame clones, with some not included. Among tens of thousands of clones listed, 85% to 95% were seen once. The sample consisted of CD4+ T cells from peripheral blood mononuclear cells, taken in the third trimester of pregnancy. Source of these receptors: a female donor with multiple sclerosis, enrolled in a pregnancy study. Both conserved end residues are part of each CDR3. D genes are given only for firm matches. Not all rows give a size; the values are once, few, many and, for expanded clones, a class.

v_call,clone_size,d_call,j_call,cdr3_aa,cdr3_nt
TRBV19,NA,TRBD1,TRBJ1-1,CASSGTGVTEAFF,TGTGCCAGTAGTGGGACAGGGGTAACTGAAGCTTTCTTT
TRBV18,NA,NA,TRBJ2-1,CASSPPGGTLYNEQFF,TGTGCCAGCTCACCACCAGGCGGGACCCTATACAATGAGCAGTTCTTC
TRBV10-3,NA,NA,TRBJ1-4,CAISESRRGGEKLFF,TGTGCCATCAGTGAGTCGCGGAGGGGTGGGGAAAAACTGTTTTTT
TRBV4-1,NA,NA,TRBJ2-7,CASSQREGGYEQYF,TGCGCCAGCAGCCAAAGGGAGGGGGGCTACGAGCAGTACTTC
TRBV5-1,NA,TRBD2,TRBJ2-1,CASSSTSGGYNEQFF,TGCGCCAGCAGCTCCACTAGCGGAGGCTACAATGAGCAGTTCTTC
TRBV15,NA,TRBD2,TRBJ2-1,CATSRDWRESYNEQFF,TGTGCCACCAGCAGAGATTGGCGGGAGAGCTACAATGAGCAGTTCTTC
TRBV2,NA,TRBD2,TRBJ2-5,CASSARGGQETQYF,TGTGCCAGCAGTGCTCGGGGGGGGCAAGAGACCCAGTACTTC
TRBV6-6,once,TRBD2,TRBJ2-7,CASIDGGSSYEQYF,TGTGCCAGCATCGACGGGGGGTCCTCCTACGAGCAGTACTTC
TRBV10-3,NA,TRBD1,TRBJ1-2,CAISESGQGVYGYTF,TGTGCCATCAGTGAGTCCGGACAGGGAGTCTATGGCTACACCTTC
TRBV18,NA,TRBD2,TRBJ2-7,CASSPSGGTYEQYF,TGTGCCAGCTCACCCAGCGGGGGAACCTACGAGCAGTACTTC
TRBV5-1,NA,TRBD2,TRBJ2-7,CASSPGTRMYEQYF,TGCGCCAGCAGCCCCGGGACTAGGATGTACGAGCAGTACTTC
TRBV7-7,NA,TRBD2,TRBJ2-2,CASGGSGGKTGELFF,TGTGCCAGCGGGGGTAGCGGGGGAAAGACCGGGGAGCTGTTTTTT
TRBV7-9,NA,TRBD1,TRBJ1-2,CASSFGTGGSGYTF,TGTGCCAGCAGCTTCGGGACAGGGGGCTCTGGCTACACCTTC
TRBV6-5,few,TRBD2,TRBJ2-3,CASSYGAGDTDTQYF,TGTGCCAGCAGTTACGGAGCGGGGGACACAGATACGCAGTATTTT
TRBV28,NA,NA,TRBJ2-7,CASSPGQGWSYEQYF,TGTGCCAGCAGTCCCGGACAAGGGTGGTCCTACGAGCAGTACTTC
TRBV30,once,TRBD2,TRBJ2-3,CAWSVHRWTSGRRTDTQYF,TGTGCCTGGAGTGTACATCGATGGACTAGCGGGAGGCGCACAGATACGCAGTATTTT
TRBV6-1,NA,TRBD2,TRBJ2-7,CASSGTSGSFQQYF,TGTGCCAGCAGTGGGACTAGCGGGAGTTTTCAGCAGTACTTC
TRBV27,NA,TRBD2,TRBJ2-5,CASSLVPTSGGPRGTQYF,TGTGCCAGCAGTCTCGTGCCGACTAGCGGGGGCCCGCGGGGGACCCAGTACTTC
TRBV30,NA,NA,TRBJ2-7,CASRHRDEQYF,TGTGCCTCCCGACACCGAGACGAGCAGTACTTC
TRBV7-2,NA,NA,TRBJ2-1,CASSLSGRIANEQFF,TGTGCCAGCAGCCTAAGCGGTAGAATCGCCAATGAGCAGTTCTTC
TRBV28,NA,TRBD2,TRBJ2-4,CASRLAGGPNIQYF,TGTGCCAGCAGGTTAGCGGGAGGGCCCAACATTCAGTACTTC
TRBV15,NA,TRBD1,TRBJ1-2,CATSRGKQGAYGYTF,TGTGCCACCAGCAGAGGAAAACAGGGGGCTTATGGCTACACCTTC
TRBV7-2,NA,TRBD2,TRBJ2-3,CASSSGGDNTQYF,TGTGCCAGCAGCTCCGGGGGGGACAATACGCAGTATTTT
TRBV10-3,NA,NA,TRBJ1-2,CAIRPTGSNYGYTF,TGTGCCATCAGACCCACAGGGAGTAACTATGGCTACACCTTC
TRBV2,NA,NA,TRBJ1-2,CASSRQVSYTF,TGTGCCAGCAGCCGACAGGTGAGCTACACCTTC
TRBV10-3,NA,TRBD1,TRBJ1-1,CAIRRTGGITEAFF,TGTGCCATCAGGAGGACAGGGGGGATAACTGAAGCTTTCTTT
TRBV7-2,NA,NA,TRBJ2-7,CASSLGLRSTEQYF,TGTGCCAGCAGCTTAGGACTTCGGAGCACCGAGCAGTACTTC
TRBV5-4,NA,NA,TRBJ2-5,CASSLVPGQETQYF,TGTGCCAGCAGCTTGGTCCCCGGGCAAGAGACCCAGTACTTC
TRBV19,NA,NA,TRBJ2-5,CASSLLAGETQYF,TGTGCCAGTAGTCTTTTGGCAGGGGAGACCCAGTACTTC